This T cell receptor (beta chain) was recorded in a study of shared clonotypes between healthy human individuals. Concerning this clone itself: Its antigen is as yet unknown.

Only in-frame clones appear in the TCRdb table, and some are missing; sequencing was by immunoSEQ multiplex PCR. The table has approximately 1,000,000 clones, roughly 80% seen once; the top ten hold roughly 0.83%. Trimming removed 7 bases from V and 3 bases from J; junction bases left unmatched: 9. Germline values: CDR1 MNHEY, CDR2 SVGAGI. The CDR3 is 14 residues long. Study conclusions and caveats: Exclusively blood specimens were collected; tissue repertoires likely differ.

This sequence was found in a man younger than 30 in good health. Some clones in this sample may be carry-over from other donors' samples. The sample comprised memory CD4+ T cells from PBMCs. The subset denotes: CD45RA-negative fraction. The chain joins TRBV6-5 to TRBJ2-7; 7 nucleotides agree with TRBD1. CDR3 region: CASKKTGIGYEQYF. Written as DNA, the CDR3 is TGTGCCAGCAAAAAGACAGGGATCGGCTACGAGCAGTACTTC.